The following is a T cell receptor (beta chain) sequence with its context. The antigen remains undetermined. The junction departs from the called germline gene at one end, perhaps through a read error. TCRdb ran MiXCR on the 5' RACE reads and lists one entry per CDR3 protein. The sample yields under 300,000 distinct CDR3 sequences, 6.5% seen once. The CDR3 length is 17 residues. Germline V gene sequence: CDR1 SGHTA, CDR2 FQGNSA. This sample is drawn from a study of identical twins. Study outcomes and limitations: Zero-insertion analyses might be partly confounded by invariant T cells like MAIT and iNKT.

These data also featured in a second study, about T cells expressing NK-cell markers. That report adds: The eight sequenced donors comprised seven who were HCMV-seropositive and one who was seronegative.

This clonotype was obtained from a woman aged 18-29 years in good health. The V and J genes are TRBV7-2 and TRBJ2-6; tentative D call: TRBD1 (5 bases). What was sequenced was CD8+ T cells sorted from blood. The CDR3 is CASSPISGVRGANVLAF. As DNA, the CDR3 is TGTGCCAGCAGCCCGATTAGTGGGGTGCGTGGGGCCAACGTCCTGGCTTTC.